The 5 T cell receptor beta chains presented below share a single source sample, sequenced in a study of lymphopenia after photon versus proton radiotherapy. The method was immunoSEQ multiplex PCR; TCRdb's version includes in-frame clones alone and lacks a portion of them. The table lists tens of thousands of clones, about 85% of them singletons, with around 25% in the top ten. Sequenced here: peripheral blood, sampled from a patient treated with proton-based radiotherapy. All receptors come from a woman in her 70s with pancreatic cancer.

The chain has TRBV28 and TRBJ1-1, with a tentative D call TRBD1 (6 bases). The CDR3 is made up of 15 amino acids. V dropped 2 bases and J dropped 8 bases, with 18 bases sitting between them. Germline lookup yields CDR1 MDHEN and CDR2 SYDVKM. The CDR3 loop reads CASSLASTGRWEAFF. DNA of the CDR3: TGTGCCAGCAGTTTAGCCTCTACAGGGAGGTGGGAAGCTTTCTTT.

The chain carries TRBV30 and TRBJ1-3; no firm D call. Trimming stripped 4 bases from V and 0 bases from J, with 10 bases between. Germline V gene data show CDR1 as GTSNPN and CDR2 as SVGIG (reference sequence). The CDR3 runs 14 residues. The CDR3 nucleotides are TGTGCCTGGAAGCCCGCCTCCTCTGGAAACACCATATATTTT. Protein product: CAWKPASSGNTIYF.

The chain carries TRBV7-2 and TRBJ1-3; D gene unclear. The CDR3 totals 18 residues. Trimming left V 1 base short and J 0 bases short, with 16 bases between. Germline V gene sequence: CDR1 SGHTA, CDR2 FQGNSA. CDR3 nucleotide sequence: TGTGCCAGCAGCTTAGGGTCTAGGACGCTTCACTCTGGAAACACCATATATTTT. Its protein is CASSLGSRTLHSGNTIYF. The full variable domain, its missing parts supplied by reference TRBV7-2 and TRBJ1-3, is GAGVSQSPSNKVTEKGKDVELRCDPISGHTALYWYRQSLGQGLEFLIYFQGNSAPDKSGLPSDRFSAERTGGSVSTLTIQRTQQEDSAVYLCASSLGSRTLHSGNTIYFGEGSWLTVV.

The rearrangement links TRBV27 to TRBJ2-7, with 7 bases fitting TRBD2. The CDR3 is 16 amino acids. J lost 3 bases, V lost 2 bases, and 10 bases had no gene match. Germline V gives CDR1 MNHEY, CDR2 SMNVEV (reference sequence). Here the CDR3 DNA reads TGTGCCAGCAGTTTACAAATGAGCGGGACCGTCTACGAGCAGTACTTC. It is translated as CASSLQMSGTVYEQYF.

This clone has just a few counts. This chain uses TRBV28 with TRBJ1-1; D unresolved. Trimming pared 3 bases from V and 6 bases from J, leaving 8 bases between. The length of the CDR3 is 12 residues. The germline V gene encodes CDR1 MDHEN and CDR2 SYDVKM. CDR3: CASSLRQAEAFF. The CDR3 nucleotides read TGTGCCAGCAGTTTGCGGCAGGCTGAAGCTTTCTTT.